These T cell receptor beta chains were read from a single sample in a study of blood T cell repertoires in COVID-19. TCRdb's copy holds only in-frame clones and misses some; the assay was immunoSEQ multiplex PCR. The data show over 90,000 clones, about 86% seen once. Sequenced: peripheral blood. These receptors came from a woman in her fifties or sixties in a cohort sampled during active or convalescent COVID-19. Both conserved end residues are part of each CDR3. The D gene is left open where the match is weak. Rows give clone size only sometimes, using once, few, many, or a class for an expanded clone.

j_call | clone_size | d_call | cdr3_length | v_call | cdr3_nt | cdr3_aa
TRBJ1-2 | - | - | 13 | TRBV12-3/TRBV12-4 | TGTGCCAGCAGTTTGGCTGCTAACTATGGCTACACCTTC | CASSLAANYGYTF
TRBJ1-5 | - | TRBD1 | 15 | TRBV2 | TGTGCCAGCAGTGAAGCGGGACAGCCCAATCAGCCCCAGCATTTT | CASSEAGQPNQPQHF
TRBJ1-1 | once | - | 14 | TRBV3-1/TRBV3-2 | TGTGCCAGCAGCCAAGTTCCAAACAGGGTTGAGGCTTTCTTT | CASSQVPNRVEAFF
TRBJ1-6 | - | TRBD1 | 16 | TRBV9 | TGTGCCAGCAGTCCCCCGACCGGGACAGGGAGTTCACCCCTCCACTTT | CASSPPTGTGSSPLHF
TRBJ2-2 | - | - | 15 | TRBV24-1 | TGTGCCACCAGTGATTCTAGGGGGAACACCGGGGAGCTGTTTTTT | CATSDSRGNTGELFF
TRBJ2-7 | - | TRBD1 | 15 | TRBV5-1 | TGCGCCAGCAGCTTGGAGGGGACAGGGGGCTTCGGGCAGTACTTC | CASSLEGTGGFGQYF
TRBJ2-1 | - | - | 16 | TRBV19 | TGTGCCAGTAGTAACGACAGGTCGAGCTCCTACAATGAGCAGTTCTTC | CASSNDRSSSYNEQFF
TRBJ1-4 | - | TRBD1 | 15 | TRBV6-5 | TGTGCCAGCAGCCTCGCAGGGGGAACTAATGAAAAACTGTTTTTT | CASSLAGGTNEKLFF
TRBJ2-5 | - | - | 15 | TRBV4-1 | TGCGCCAGCAGCCAAGATCCGAACGGAGGTTGGACCCAGTACTTC | CASSQDPNGGWTQYF
TRBJ2-7 | - | TRBD1 | 13 | TRBV11-3 | TGTGCCAGCAGCCGGGACAGGGGATCCGAGCAGTACTTC | CASSRDRGSEQYF
TRBJ1-1 | - | TRBD1 | 14 | TRBV5-5 | TGTGCCAGCAGCGTGGACAGGGATCGGGCTGAAGCTTTCTTT | CASSVDRDRAEAFF
TRBJ1-5 | - | - | 15 | TRBV6-5 | TGTGCCAGCAGTCTTTATCCGACAGCGAATCAGCCCCAGCATTTT | CASSLYPTANQPQHF
TRBJ2-1 | - | TRBD2 | 15 | TRBV6-6 | TGTGCCAGCAGTCCTCTAGCGGCTTCCTACAATGAGCAGTTCTTC | CASSPLAASYNEQFF
TRBJ2-1 | - | TRBD2 | 18 | TRBV5-1 | TGCGCCAGCAGCTTGGGAGGGACTAGCGGGGGGGCCCACAATGAGCAGTTCTTC | CASSLGGTSGGAHNEQFF
TRBJ2-1 | - | - | 14 | TRBV6-1 | TGTGCCAGCAGTGAGACTTTCCGACAGGCGGACCAGTTCTTC | CASSETFRQADQFF
TRBJ1-1 | - | TRBD1 | 14 | TRBV5-1 | TGCGCCAGCAGCTTACAGGGGGCAGGCACTGAAGCTTTCTTT | CASSLQGAGTEAFF
TRBJ1-5 | - | TRBD1 | 14 | TRBV7-9 | TGTGCCAGCAGCCTTGGGACAGCTAATCAGCCCCAGCATTTT | CASSLGTANQPQHF
TRBJ2-1 | - | - | 13 | TRBV7-8 | TGTGCCAGCAGCTTACAGGGTTTCGGTGAGCAGTTCTTC | CASSLQGFGEQFF
TRBJ2-5 | few | TRBD1 | 14 | TRBV11-1 | TGTGCCAGCAGCCGCCTCGGGACAGGAGAGACCCAGTACTTC | CASSRLGTGETQYF
TRBJ1-5 | - | - | 10 | TRBV27 | TGTGCCAGCACCTATCAGCCCCAGCATTTT | CASTYQPQHF
TRBJ1-4 | - | - | 14 | TRBV14 | TGTGCCAGCAGCCAAGTTGGGAGCGGGAAAAAACTGTTTTTT | CASSQVGSGKKLFF
TRBJ1-2 | - | - | 12 | TRBV12-3/TRBV12-4 | TGTGCCAGCAAGAGGGCCACCCATGGCTACACCTTC | CASKRATHGYTF
TRBJ1-2 | - | - | 12 | TRBV28 | TGTGCCAGCATGCACAGGAGGGAAGGCTACACCTTC | CASMHRREGYTF
TRBJ2-7 | few | TRBD1 | 15 | TRBV19 | TGTGCCAGTAGTTTGACAGGGGGGAGCTCCTACGAGCAGTACTTC | CASSLTGGSSYEQYF
TRBJ2-1 | - | TRBD2 | 14 | TRBV6-5 | TGTGCCAGCAGGCCCGGGACTAGGGTCAATGAGCAGTTCTTC | CASRPGTRVNEQFF
TRBJ1-1 | - | TRBD1 | 15 | TRBV5-1 | TGCGCCAGCAGCGAGGGACAGGGCGGTAACACTGAAGCTTTCTTT | CASSEGQGGNTEAFF
TRBJ1-2 | once | - | 14 | TRBV11-2 | TGTGCCAGCAGCCGGACGGCGGGGCAGGGTGGCTACACCTTC | CASSRTAGQGGYTF
TRBJ2-7 | few | TRBD1 | 14 | TRBV5-6 | TGTGCCAGCAGCTTTGGCCTTACAGGGGGCGAGCAGTACTTC | CASSFGLTGGEQYF
TRBJ1-5 | - | - | 15 | TRBV18 | TGTGCCAGCTCACCACAGGGGGTCAACAATCAGCCCCAGCATTTT | CASSPQGVNNQPQHF
TRBJ1-1 | once | - | 14 | TRBV23-1 | TGCGCCAGCAGTCAGACAGACATGAACACTGAAGCTTTCTTT | CASSQTDMNTEAFF
TRBJ1-2 | - | TRBD1 | 15 | TRBV18 | TGTGCCAGCTCAGCCGGACAGGGGGCAAGCTATGGCTACACCTTC | CASSAGQGASYGYTF
TRBJ2-3 | - | TRBD2 | 16 | TRBV6-1 | TGTGCCAGCAGTGGGTGGACTAGCGGGAGGTCAGATACGCAGTATTTT | CASSGWTSGRSDTQYF
TRBJ1-1 | - | - | 15 | TRBV5-1 | TGCGCCAGCAGCTTAGTCGCAGGGGCGAACACTGAAGCTTTCTTT | CASSLVAGANTEAFF
TRBJ1-1 | few | - | 16 | TRBV11-2 | TGTGCCAGCAGCTTTCTTGAAACAGAACCCAGAACTGAAGCTTTCTTT | CASSFLETEPRTEAFF
TRBJ2-6 | - | - | 17 | TRBV28 | TGTGCCAGCAGTTTGGGACATCGACGATCTGGGGCCAACGTCCTGACTTTC | CASSLGHRRSGANVLTF
TRBJ2-7 | - | - | 15 | TRBV11-2 | TGTGCCAGCAGCTTAGATCAAGGAGGGTTCGACGAGCAGTACTTC | CASSLDQGGFDEQYF
TRBJ2-5 | - | - | 13 | TRBV6-5 | TGTGCCAGCGCGCAGGGGAACCAAGAGACCCAGTACTTC | CASAQGNQETQYF
TRBJ1-4 | - | TRBD1 | 17 | TRBV7-9 | TGTGCCAGCAGCTTAAGTAAATTCGACAGGGGGCGTGAAAAACTGTTTTTT | CASSLSKFDRGREKLFF
TRBJ1-6 | - | - | 16 | TRBV29-1 | TGCAGCGTTGTAAGTATACCCCGCGGCCCCGATTCACCCCTCCACTTT | CSVVSIPRGPDSPLHF
TRBJ2-2 | - | - | 14 | TRBV19 | TGTGCCAGTAGGTCCTATTCGAACACCGGGGAGCTGTTTTTT | CASRSYSNTGELFF
TRBJ2-7 | - | TRBD1 | 12 | TRBV2 | TGTGCCAGCACCGGGACAGGATACGAGCAGTACTTC | CASTGTGYEQYF
TRBJ2-2 | - | TRBD2 | 15 | TRBV9 | TGTGCCAGCAGCGTAGTGGCTAGCGGGGGAGGGGAGCTGTTTTTT | CASSVVASGGGELFF
TRBJ2-5 | - | - | 14 | TRBV30 | TGTGCCTGGAGAGGCCCGGGGGGCCAGGAGACCCAGTACTTC | CAWRGPGGQETQYF
TRBJ1-2 | once | - | 14 | TRBV9 | TGTGCCAGCAGCGTAGACAGGGTAGGCTATGGCTACACCTTC | CASSVDRVGYGYTF
TRBJ1-2 | - | - | 13 | TRBV28 | TGTGCCAGCACCCAGGAGCGGATCTATGGCTACACCTTC | CASTQERIYGYTF
TRBJ1-2 | - | TRBD1 | 13 | TRBV7-6 | TGTGCCAGCAGCGCCGACAGGGTAAATGGCTACACCTTC | CASSADRVNGYTF
TRBJ2-7 | - | TRBD1 | 15 | TRBV7-9 | TGTGCCAGCAGCTTTAGTCGGACAGGGTGGGACGAGCAGTACTTC | CASSFSRTGWDEQYF
TRBJ2-7 | - | - | 14 | TRBV3-1/TRBV3-2 | TGTGCCAGCAGCCCCACCCTCACTAGTTCCGAGCAGTACTTC | CASSPTLTSSEQYF